This is a list of T cell receptor beta chains from one sample in a study of blood T cell repertoires in COVID-19. TCRdb's table, derived via immunoSEQ multiplex PCR, lists solely in-frame clones and lacks some. The sample contains roughly 150,000 clones, 70% to 90% of which appear only once. Material for sequencing was peripheral blood. Source of these receptors: a human donor in a cohort sampled during active COVID-19. Both conserved end residues are part of each CDR3. A D gene is named only where the DNA matches it firmly. Not all rows give a size; the values are once, few, many and, for expanded clones, a class.

abundance,v_gene,j_gene,d_gene,CDR3nt,CDR3aa
.,TRBV2,TRBJ1-6,.,TGTGCCAGCAGTGACAGGGTCTATAATTCACCCCTCCACTTT,CASSDRVYNSPLHF
.,TRBV28,TRBJ1-2,.,TGTGCCAGCAGTTCTGAACTTTCCTATGGCTACACCTTC,CASSSELSYGYTF
.,TRBV4-3,TRBJ2-5,TRBD2,TGCGCCAGCAGCCAAGATTTTGGGGTAGCGGGGTACCAAGAGACCCAGTACTTC,CASSQDFGVAGYQETQYF
.,TRBV4-3,TRBJ1-2,.,TGCGCCAGCAGCCAAGATTCAGGAAAGGGGTATGGCTACACCTTC,CASSQDSGKGYGYTF
.,TRBV14,TRBJ2-7,.,TGTGCCAGCAGCCAAGAATCCGCGGGGCAATACGAGCAGTACTTC,CASSQESAGQYEQYF
.,TRBV7-8,TRBJ1-2,TRBD1,TGTGCCAGCAGCCCGGACAGGAAAGAGGGTACTTCTTCGACCTTC,CASSPDRKEGTSSTF
.,TRBV5-1,TRBJ1-4,.,TGCGCCAGCAGCTTGAGCGCAGGGCTGGGTGAAAAACTGTTTTTT,CASSLSAGLGEKLFF
.,TRBV3-1/TRBV3-2,TRBJ2-5,TRBD1,TGTGCCAGCAGCCAAGCCGGGACAGGGAGGGAGACCCAGTACTTC,CASSQAGTGRETQYF
.,TRBV30,TRBJ2-7,TRBD1,TGTGCCTGGAGTCGAACAGGGGACGAGCAGTACTTC,CAWSRTGDEQYF
.,TRBV19,TRBJ1-1,TRBD1,TGTGCCAGTAGTCAACCCCGGGACAGGGCCATGAACACTGAAGCTTTCTTT,CASSQPRDRAMNTEAFF
.,TRBV7-2,TRBJ2-7,TRBD1,TGTGCCAGCAGCTTAGAAGGGACAGGGGCCTACGAGCAGTACTTC,CASSLEGTGAYEQYF
.,TRBV6-6,TRBJ2-3,TRBD2,TGTGCCAGCAGTCCCCACTCTCTTCTAGCGGGGGGGTCGGATACGCAGTATTTT,CASSPHSLLAGGSDTQYF
.,TRBV6-6,TRBJ2-1,TRBD2,TGTGCCAGCAGCGGGACACGGACTAGCGAGCAGTTCTTC,CASSGTRTSEQFF
.,TRBV29-1,TRBJ1-1,TRBD1,TGCAGCGTTTACAGGGGGGCTGAAGCTTTCTTT,CSVYRGAEAFF
few,TRBV27,TRBJ2-7,TRBD1,TGTGCCAGCAGACTAGGACAGGGTTTCTCCTACGAGCAGTACTTC,CASRLGQGFSYEQYF
.,TRBV7-2,TRBJ2-7,.,TGTGCCAGCAGCTCCTCGACAGGTCGCAACTACGAGCAGTACTTC,CASSSSTGRNYEQYF
few,TRBV29-1,TRBJ1-1,.,TGCAGCGTTGGGTTCGGTGGGAACACTGAAGCTTTCTTT,CSVGFGGNTEAFF
.,TRBV28,TRBJ2-2,TRBD2,TGTGCCAGCAGAACCAAGGATCTAACGGGACTAGCGGGGGGCCAGAACACCGGGGAGCTGTTTTTT,CASRTKDLTGLAGGQNTGELFF
.,TRBV7-8,TRBJ1-3,.,TGTGCCAGCAGCTTAGGGGGCCGCCTGTTGAACACCATATATTTT,CASSLGGRLLNTIYF
.,TRBV28,TRBJ2-3,.,TGTGCCAGCAGTTTTAATCAGGGCGGCACAGATACGCAGTATTTT,CASSFNQGGTDTQYF
.,TRBV5-1,TRBJ1-1,TRBD1,TGCGCCAGCAGCAAAAACAGGGGGGGCTTCACTGAAGCTTTCTTT,CASSKNRGGFTEAFF
.,TRBV19,TRBJ1-1,.,TGTGCCAGTACTATCGGACAGTTGAACACTGAAGCTTTCTTT,CASTIGQLNTEAFF
.,TRBV5-6,TRBJ2-2,TRBD1,TGTGCCAGCAGCTCTTACAGGGGGCTTAACACCGGGGAGCTGTTTTTT,CASSSYRGLNTGELFF
.,TRBV30,TRBJ2-3,TRBD2,TGTGCCTGGAGTGTACCCTCCGGGAGGCTAGCGGGGGTAGGTGATACGCAGTATTTT,CAWSVPSGRLAGVGDTQYF
.,TRBV12-3/TRBV12-4,TRBJ2-2,.,TGTGCCAGCAGTATGGACTGGACCGGGGAGCTGTTTTTT,CASSMDWTGELFF
.,TRBV27,TRBJ2-7,.,TGTGCCAGCAGTCCCTACCAGGGTCGCGAGCAGTACTTC,CASSPYQGREQYF
.,TRBV28,TRBJ1-5,.,TGTGCCAGCAGCCGCCCTCGAGGACTTATTCGAAGCAATCAGCCCCAGCATTTT,CASSRPRGLIRSNQPQHF
.,TRBV28,TRBJ1-1,.,TGTGCCAGCAGTTTCCCGGGGAAGGCCACTGAAGCTTTCTTT,CASSFPGKATEAFF
.,TRBV9,TRBJ2-1,TRBD1,TGTGCCAGCAGCGTCGTACCCGGGACAGGGGTCGGCAATGAGCAGTTCTTC,CASSVVPGTGVGNEQFF
.,TRBV29-1,TRBJ2-1,.,TGCAGCGTTGAAGGCCCGGGCTCCTACAATGAGCAGTTCTTC,CSVEGPGSYNEQFF
.,TRBV30,TRBJ2-1,.,TGTGCCTCTGACGACGGGCGGAGGGACAATGAGCAGTTCTTC,CASDDGRRDNEQFF
.,TRBV7-8,TRBJ1-2,.,TGTGCCAGCAGCTTAGGTCGGGGGGCAGGCAATGGCTACACCTTC,CASSLGRGAGNGYTF
.,TRBV27,TRBJ2-4,.,TGTGCCAGCAGCTTCTTGCAGGGGGGCAAAAACATTCAGTACTTC,CASSFLQGGKNIQYF
few,TRBV5-5,TRBJ1-5,.,TGTGCCAGCAGCTGGCAGGGCTATAGCAATCAGCCCCAGCATTTT,CASSWQGYSNQPQHF
once,TRBV28,TRBJ2-3,TRBD1,TGTGCCAGCAGTTTCGTTCCGGGACAGGGGGCCACAGATACGCAGTATTTT,CASSFVPGQGATDTQYF
.,TRBV6-5,TRBJ1-1,.,TGTGCCAGCAGTCGAGTAAACACTGAAGCTTTCTTT,CASSRVNTEAFF
.,TRBV6-2/TRBV6-3,TRBJ1-2,.,TGTGCCAGCAGTTACTCGACAGCTTATGGCTACACCTTC,CASSYSTAYGYTF
.,TRBV18,TRBJ2-2,.,TGTGCCAGCTCACCGCCCGGGAACACCGGGGAGCTGTTTTTT,CASSPPGNTGELFF